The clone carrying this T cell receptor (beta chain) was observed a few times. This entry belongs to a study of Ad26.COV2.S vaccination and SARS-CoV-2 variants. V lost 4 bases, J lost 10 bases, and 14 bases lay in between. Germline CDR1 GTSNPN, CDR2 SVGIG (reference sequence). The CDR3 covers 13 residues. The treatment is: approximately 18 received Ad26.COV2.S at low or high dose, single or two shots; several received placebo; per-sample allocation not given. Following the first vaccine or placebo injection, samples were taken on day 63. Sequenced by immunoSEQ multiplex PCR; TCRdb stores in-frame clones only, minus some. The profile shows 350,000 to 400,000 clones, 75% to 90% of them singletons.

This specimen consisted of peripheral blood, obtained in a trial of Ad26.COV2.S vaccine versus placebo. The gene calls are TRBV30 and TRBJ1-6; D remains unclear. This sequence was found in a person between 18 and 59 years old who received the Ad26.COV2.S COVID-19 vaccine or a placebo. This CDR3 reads CAWTGGLSSPLHF. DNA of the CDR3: TGTGCCTGGACCGGAGGATTAAGCTCACCCCTCCACTTT.